The present T cell receptor (beta chain) was sequenced within a study of CD8+ T cells in alopecia areata. Study-wide context: Treatment with tofacitinib (6 to 18 months) was followed by 6 months off drug.

This clone was found a few times. The V and J ends lost 8 bases and 4 bases, in that order; junction bases with no gene match: 5. Germline CDR1 is LNHDA and CDR2 is SQIVND (reference sequence). The CDR3 has 13 residues. cDNA reverse transcribed from extracted RNA served as the sequencing template. Profiling relied on immunoSEQ multiplex PCR, and the TCRdb table lists in-frame clones only, not all of them. Of hundreds of thousands of clones in the sample, about three fifths were seen once. The sequence was collected from a human donor with alopecia areata. J is TRBJ1-5 and V is TRBV19; 7 positions agree with TRBD1. Sequences were derived from CD4+ T cells sorted from blood, sampled at week 0. CDR3 coding DNA: TGTGCCAGTCGAGACAGGGAAAATCAGCCCCAGCATTTT. Translation: CASRDRENQPQHF.